A selection of T cell receptor beta chains follows, all from one sample in a study of blood T cell repertoires in COVID-19. The repertoire was sequenced with immunoSEQ multiplex PCR; TCRdb's copy has only in-frame clones and lacks some. The repertoire has approximately 350,000 clones, roughly nine tenths of them found once; the top ten carry roughly 1.2%. The sequenced sample consisted of peripheral blood. Receptors originate from a man between 40 and 49 years old with acute or convalescent COVID-19. Both conserved end residues are part of each CDR3. D genes are given only for firm matches. Clone size is not always given. Where it is, it says once, few, many or a class for expanded clones.

.	TRBJ2-7	.	TRBV5-1	CASSLTGNHEQYF	TGCGCCAGCAGCCTAACAGGGAATCACGAGCAGTACTTC
.	TRBJ2-2	.	TRBV5-4	CASSRETGKNTGELFF	TGTGCCAGCAGCCGAGAGACAGGAAAGAACACCGGGGAGCTGTTTTTT
.	TRBJ1-4	TRBD1	TRBV28	CASSFLGATGGSATNEKLFF	TGTGCCAGCAGTTTCCTTGGGGCGACAGGGGGCTCCGCAACTAATGAAAAACTGTTTTTT
few	TRBJ1-4	.	TRBV19	CASSISAVINEKLFF	TGTGCCAGTAGTATATCGGCGGTGATTAATGAAAAACTGTTTTTT
once	TRBJ2-1	TRBD2	TRBV19	CASSTSGGAYNEQFF	TGTGCCAGTAGTACTAGCGGGGGGGCCTACAATGAGCAGTTCTTC
.	TRBJ1-3	TRBD1	TRBV28	CASSGAGDSRYSGNTIYF	TGTGCCAGCAGTGGGGCTGGGGACAGCCGTTACTCTGGAAACACCATATATTTT
.	TRBJ1-2	TRBD1	TRBV7-3	CASSFRDRGPWGYGYTF	TGTGCCAGCAGCTTTAGGGACAGGGGCCCGTGGGGCTATGGCTACACCTTC
.	TRBJ1-2	TRBD1	TRBV5-1	CASSLGDRGRGYTF	TGCGCCAGCAGCTTGGGAGACAGGGGGAGAGGCTACACCTTC
.	TRBJ2-2	TRBD1	TRBV7-8	CASSLGTGRTGELFF	TGTGCCAGCAGCTTAGGGACAGGGAGGACCGGGGAGCTGTTTTTT
.	TRBJ2-3	.	TRBV19	CASSISRDTQYF	TGTGCCAGTAGTATTTCCCGGGATACGCAGTATTTT
once	TRBJ1-1	.	TRBV4-1	CASSHSPGEVWAFF	TGCGCCAGCAGCCACTCTCCCGGGGAAGTCTGGGCTTTCTTT
.	TRBJ1-6	.	TRBV6-2/TRBV6-3	CASSPVRGGSPLHF	TGTGCCAGCAGTCCCGTGCGGGGGGGTTCACCCCTCCACTTT
.	TRBJ2-1	TRBD2	TRBV11-2	CASSSLGGGGTYNEQFF	TGTGCCAGCAGCTCCCTAGGCGGGGGGGGCACCTACAATGAGCAGTTCTTC
.	TRBJ1-2	.	TRBV28	CASSVPFKGAFYGYTF	TGTGCCAGCAGTGTCCCGTTTAAAGGGGCATTCTATGGCTACACCTTC
.	TRBJ1-3	.	TRBV7-2	CASSIQGTGNTIYF	TGTGCCAGCAGCATCCAGGGTACGGGAAACACCATATATTTT
.	TRBJ1-2	TRBD1	TRBV19	CASRDRGHSGYTF	TGTGCCAGCCGGGACAGGGGGCATAGTGGCTACACCTTC
.	TRBJ1-6	TRBD1	TRBV5-1	CASSRTGGYYNSPLHF	TGCGCCAGCAGCAGAACAGGGGGCTATTATAATTCACCCCTCCACTTT
.	TRBJ2-1	TRBD2	TRBV24-1	CATSEQSRLAGEGGPYNEQFF	TGTGCCACCAGTGAACAGTCCCGACTAGCGGGAGAAGGGGGTCCCTACAATGAGCAGTTCTTC
.	TRBJ2-1	.	TRBV5-1	CASSRGYNEQFF	TGCGCCAGCAGTAGGGGGTACAATGAGCAGTTCTTC
.	TRBJ1-4	.	TRBV20-1	CSASSRVDEKLFF	TGCAGTGCTAGTTCCAGGGTAGATGAAAAACTGTTTTTT
.	TRBJ2-5	TRBD2	TRBV18	CASSPPGLAGEETQYF	TGTGCCAGCTCACCGCCGGGACTAGCGGGAGAAGAGACCCAGTACTTC
.	TRBJ1-2	.	TRBV4-1	CASSQAEAVEYGYTF	TGCGCCAGCAGCCAAGCGGAGGCTGTGGAATATGGCTACACCTTC
.	TRBJ1-2	.	TRBV30	CAWSAGDGYTF	TGTGCCTGGAGTGCAGGCGATGGCTACACCTTC
.	TRBJ2-3	.	TRBV6-4	CASSPRGGGLRKTDTQYF	TGTGCCAGCAGCCCCCGGGGCGGGGGCCTCCGGAAAACAGATACGCAGTATTTT
.	TRBJ2-6	.	TRBV7-9	CASSLEGAGANVLTF	TGTGCCAGCAGCTTAGAAGGGGCTGGGGCCAACGTCCTGACTTTC
.	TRBJ1-2	.	TRBV19	CASSITAGMLRGYTF	TGTGCCAGTAGTATAACGGCCGGTATGCTCAGGGGCTACACCTTC
.	TRBJ2-7	.	TRBV4-1	CASSQNRANEQYF	TGCGCCAGCAGCCAAAACAGGGCAAACGAGCAGTACTTC
.	TRBJ2-3	TRBD1	TRBV14	CASSPAGGLDTQYF	TGTGCCAGCAGCCCAGCAGGGGGCTTAGATACGCAGTATTTT
.	TRBJ1-2	TRBD1	TRBV4-2	CASSQGQGDGYTF	TGTGCCAGCAGCCAAGGACAGGGAGATGGCTACACCTTC